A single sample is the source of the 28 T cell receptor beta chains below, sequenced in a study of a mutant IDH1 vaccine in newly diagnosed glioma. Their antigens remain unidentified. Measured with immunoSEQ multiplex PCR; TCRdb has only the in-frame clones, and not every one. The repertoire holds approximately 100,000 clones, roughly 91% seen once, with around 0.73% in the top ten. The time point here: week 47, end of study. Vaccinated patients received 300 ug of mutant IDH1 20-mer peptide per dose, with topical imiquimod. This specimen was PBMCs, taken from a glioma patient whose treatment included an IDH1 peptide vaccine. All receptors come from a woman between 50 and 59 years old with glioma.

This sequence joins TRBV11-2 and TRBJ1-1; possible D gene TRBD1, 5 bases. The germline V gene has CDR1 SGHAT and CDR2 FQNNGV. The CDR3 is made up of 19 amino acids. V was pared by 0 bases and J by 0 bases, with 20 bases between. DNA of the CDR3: TGTGCCAGCAGCTTAGATAGAGGACACCAAAATCCCATGAACACTGAAGCTTTCTTT. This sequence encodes CASSLDRGHQNPMNTEAFF.

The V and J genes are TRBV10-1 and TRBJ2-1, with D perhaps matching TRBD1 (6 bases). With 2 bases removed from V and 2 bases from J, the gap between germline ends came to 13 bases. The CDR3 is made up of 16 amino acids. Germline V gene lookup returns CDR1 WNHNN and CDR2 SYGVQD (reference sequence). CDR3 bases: TGCGCCAGCAGTGAGAAGCAGGGGCGCACCTACAATGAGCAGTTCTTC. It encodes CASSEKQGRTYNEQFF.

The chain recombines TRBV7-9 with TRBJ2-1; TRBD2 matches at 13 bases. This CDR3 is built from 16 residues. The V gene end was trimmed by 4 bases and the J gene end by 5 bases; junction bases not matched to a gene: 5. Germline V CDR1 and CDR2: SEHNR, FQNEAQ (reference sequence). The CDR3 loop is CASSSGLAGKNNEQFF. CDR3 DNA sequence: TGTGCCAGCAGCTCGGGACTAGCGGGGAAAAACAATGAGCAGTTCTTC.

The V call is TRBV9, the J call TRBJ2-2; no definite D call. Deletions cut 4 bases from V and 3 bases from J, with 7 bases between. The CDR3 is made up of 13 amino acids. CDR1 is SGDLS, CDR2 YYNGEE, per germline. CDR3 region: CASSPRDTGELFF. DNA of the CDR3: TGTGCCAGCAGCCCAAGAGACACCGGGGAGCTGTTTTTT.

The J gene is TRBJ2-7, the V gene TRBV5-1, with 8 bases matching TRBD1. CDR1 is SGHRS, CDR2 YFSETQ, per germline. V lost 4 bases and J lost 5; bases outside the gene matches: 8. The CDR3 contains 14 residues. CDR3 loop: CASSHRTGWDEQYF. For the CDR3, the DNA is TGCGCCAGCAGCCATAGGACAGGGTGGGACGAGCAGTACTTC.

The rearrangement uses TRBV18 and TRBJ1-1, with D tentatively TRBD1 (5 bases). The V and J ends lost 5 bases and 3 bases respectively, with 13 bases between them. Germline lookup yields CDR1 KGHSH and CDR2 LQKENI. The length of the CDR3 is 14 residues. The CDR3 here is CASSLQDRDTEAFF. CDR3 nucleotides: TGTGCCAGCTCATTACAGGATAGGGACACTGAAGCTTTCTTT.

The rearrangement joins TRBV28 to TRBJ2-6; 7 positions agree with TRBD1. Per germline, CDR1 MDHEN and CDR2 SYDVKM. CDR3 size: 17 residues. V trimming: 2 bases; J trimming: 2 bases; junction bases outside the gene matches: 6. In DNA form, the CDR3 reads TGTGCCAGCAGTTTAAGGGGGCAATTTGCTGGGGCCAACGTCCTGACTTTC. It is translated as CASSLRGQFAGANVLTF.

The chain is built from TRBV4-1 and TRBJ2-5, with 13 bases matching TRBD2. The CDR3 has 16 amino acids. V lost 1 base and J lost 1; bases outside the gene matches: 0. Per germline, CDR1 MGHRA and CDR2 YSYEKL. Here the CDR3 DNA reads TGCGCCAGCAGCCAAGGACTAGCGGGGGGCCAAGAGACCCAGTACTTC. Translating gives CASSQGLAGGQETQYF.

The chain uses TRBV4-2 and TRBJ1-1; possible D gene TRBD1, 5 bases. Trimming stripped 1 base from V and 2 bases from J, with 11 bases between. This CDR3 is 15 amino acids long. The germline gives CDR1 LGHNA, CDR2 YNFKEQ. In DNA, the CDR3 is TGTGCCAGCAGCCAAGGAGGCAGGGACAACACTGAAGCTTTCTTT. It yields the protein CASSQGGRDNTEAFF.

This CDR3 reads CASSSTGVYGYTF. The CDR3 DNA reads TGTGCCAGCAGCTCGACAGGGGTTTACGGCTACACCTTC. The chain joins TRBV5-4 to TRBJ1-2; 8 bases align to TRBD1. V trimming: 3 bases; J trimming: 8 bases; junction bases outside the gene matches: 6. The CDR3 length is 13 residues. Germline CDR1 is SGHNT and CDR2 is YYREEE (reference sequence).

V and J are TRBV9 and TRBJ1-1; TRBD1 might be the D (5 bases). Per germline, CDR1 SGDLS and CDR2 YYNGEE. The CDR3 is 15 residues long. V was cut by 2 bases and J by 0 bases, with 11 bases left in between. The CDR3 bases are TGTGCCAGCAGCGTCCATACAGGAATGAACACTGAAGCTTTCTTT. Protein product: CASSVHTGMNTEAFF.

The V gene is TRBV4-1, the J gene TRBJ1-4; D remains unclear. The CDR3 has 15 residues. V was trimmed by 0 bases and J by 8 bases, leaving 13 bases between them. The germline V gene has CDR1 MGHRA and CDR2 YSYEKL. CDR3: CASSQDGLLWEKLFF. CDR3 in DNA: TGCGCCAGCAGCCAAGACGGGCTCCTTTGGGAAAAACTGTTTTTT.

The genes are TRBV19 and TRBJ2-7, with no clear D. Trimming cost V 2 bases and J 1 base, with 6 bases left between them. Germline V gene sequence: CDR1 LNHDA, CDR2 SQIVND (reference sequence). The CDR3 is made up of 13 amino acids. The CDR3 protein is CASSISGSYEQYF. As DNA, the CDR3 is TGTGCCAGTAGTATAAGTGGTTCCTACGAGCAGTACTTC.

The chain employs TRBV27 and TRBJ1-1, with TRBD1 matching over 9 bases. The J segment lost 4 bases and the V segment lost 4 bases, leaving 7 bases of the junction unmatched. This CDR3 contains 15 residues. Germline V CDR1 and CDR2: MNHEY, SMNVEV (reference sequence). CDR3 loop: CASSSYRGHGTEAFF. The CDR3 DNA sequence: TGTGCCAGCAGTTCGTACAGGGGGCATGGCACTGAAGCTTTCTTT.

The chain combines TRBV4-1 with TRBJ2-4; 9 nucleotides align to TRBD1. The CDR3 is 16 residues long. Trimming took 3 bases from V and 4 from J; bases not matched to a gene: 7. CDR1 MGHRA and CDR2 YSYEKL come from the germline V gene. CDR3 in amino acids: CASSHQAQGAKNIQYF. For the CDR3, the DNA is TGCGCCAGCAGCCACCAGGCACAGGGGGCTAAAAACATTCAGTACTTC.

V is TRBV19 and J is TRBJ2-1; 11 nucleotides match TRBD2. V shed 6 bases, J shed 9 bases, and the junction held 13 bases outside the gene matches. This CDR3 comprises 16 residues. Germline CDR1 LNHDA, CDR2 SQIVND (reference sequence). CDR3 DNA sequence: TGTGCCAGTAGCCTGACTAGCGGGAAGGGGGGGGCTGAGCAGTTCTTC. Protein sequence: CASSLTSGKGGAEQFF.

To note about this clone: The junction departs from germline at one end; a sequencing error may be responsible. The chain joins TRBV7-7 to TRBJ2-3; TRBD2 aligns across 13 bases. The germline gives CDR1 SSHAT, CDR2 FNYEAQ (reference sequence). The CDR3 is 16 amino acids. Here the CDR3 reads CASSLGLAGVTDTQYF. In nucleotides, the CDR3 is TGTGCTAGCAGCTTAGGACTAGCGGGAGTAACCGATACGCAGTATTTT.

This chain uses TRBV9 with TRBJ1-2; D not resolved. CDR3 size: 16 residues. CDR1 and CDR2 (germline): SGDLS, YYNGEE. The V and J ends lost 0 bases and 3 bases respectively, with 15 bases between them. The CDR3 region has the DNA TGTGCCAGCAGCGTAGTCGCAACCCCTGGGGACTATGGCTACACCTTC. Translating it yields CASSVVATPGDYGYTF.

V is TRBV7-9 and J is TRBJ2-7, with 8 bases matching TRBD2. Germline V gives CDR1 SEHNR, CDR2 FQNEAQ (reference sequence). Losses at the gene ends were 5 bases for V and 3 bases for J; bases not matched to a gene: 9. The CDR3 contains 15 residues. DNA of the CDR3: TGTGCCAGCAGCCGAGTCTTAGGGACTAGCTACGAGCAGTACTTC. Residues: CASSRVLGTSYEQYF.

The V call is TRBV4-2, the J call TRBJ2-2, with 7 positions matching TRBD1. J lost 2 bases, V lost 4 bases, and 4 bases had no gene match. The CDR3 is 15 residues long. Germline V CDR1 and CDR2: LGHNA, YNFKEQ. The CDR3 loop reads CASSPTGVNTGELFF. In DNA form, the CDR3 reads TGTGCCAGCAGCCCCACAGGGGTCAACACCGGGGAGCTGTTTTTT.

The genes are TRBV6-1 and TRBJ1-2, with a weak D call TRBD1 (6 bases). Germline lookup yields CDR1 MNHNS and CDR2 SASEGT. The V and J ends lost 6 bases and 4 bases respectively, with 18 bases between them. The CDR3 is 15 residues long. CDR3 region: CASSNPATGTYGYTF. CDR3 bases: TGTGCCAGCAGCAACCCAGCCACAGGGACCTATGGCTACACCTTC.

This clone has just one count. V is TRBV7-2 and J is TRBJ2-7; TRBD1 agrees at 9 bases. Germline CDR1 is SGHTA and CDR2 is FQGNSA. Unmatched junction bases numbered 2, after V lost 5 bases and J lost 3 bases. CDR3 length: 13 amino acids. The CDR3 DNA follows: TGTGCCAGCAGCCCGGACAGGGGCTACGAGCAGTACTTC. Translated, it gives CASSPDRGYEQYF.

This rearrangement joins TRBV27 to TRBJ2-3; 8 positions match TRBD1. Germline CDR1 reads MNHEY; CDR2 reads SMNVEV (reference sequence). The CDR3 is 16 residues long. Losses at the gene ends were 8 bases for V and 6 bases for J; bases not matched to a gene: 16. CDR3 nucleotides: TGTGCCAGCCCGCCAACTAGGACAGGGTTTATTGATACGCAGTATTTT. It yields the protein CASPPTRTGFIDTQYF.

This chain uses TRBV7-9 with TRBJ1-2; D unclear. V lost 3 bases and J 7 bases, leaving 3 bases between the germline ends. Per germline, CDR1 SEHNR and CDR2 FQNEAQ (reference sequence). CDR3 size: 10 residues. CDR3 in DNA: TGTGCCAGCAGCTTGGGTGGCTACACCTTC. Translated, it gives CASSLGGYTF.

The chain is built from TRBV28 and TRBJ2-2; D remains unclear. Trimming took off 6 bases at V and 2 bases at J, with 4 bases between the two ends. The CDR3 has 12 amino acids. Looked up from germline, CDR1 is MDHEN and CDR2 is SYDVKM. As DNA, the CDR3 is TGTGCCAGCAGGGGTAACACCGGGGAGCTGTTTTTT. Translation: CASRGNTGELFF.

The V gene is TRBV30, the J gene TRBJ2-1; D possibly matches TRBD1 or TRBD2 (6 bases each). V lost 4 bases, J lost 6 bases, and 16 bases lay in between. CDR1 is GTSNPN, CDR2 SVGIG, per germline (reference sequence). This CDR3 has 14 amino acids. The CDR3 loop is CAWKRTAGLNEQFF. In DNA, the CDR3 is TGTGCCTGGAAGAGGACAGCGGGCCTCAATGAGCAGTTCTTC.

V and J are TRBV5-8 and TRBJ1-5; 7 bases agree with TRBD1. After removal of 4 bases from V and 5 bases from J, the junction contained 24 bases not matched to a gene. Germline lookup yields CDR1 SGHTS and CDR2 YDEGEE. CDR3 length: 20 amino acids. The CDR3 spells CASSGTLIPGQRGHHQPQHF. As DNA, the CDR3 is TGTGCCAGCAGCGGAACTCTAATTCCGGGACAGAGGGGGCATCATCAGCCCCAGCATTTT.

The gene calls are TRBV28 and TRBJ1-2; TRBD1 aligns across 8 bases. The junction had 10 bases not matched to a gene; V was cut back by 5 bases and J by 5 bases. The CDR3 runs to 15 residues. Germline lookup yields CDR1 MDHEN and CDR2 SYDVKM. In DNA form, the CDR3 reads TGTGCCAGCAGTCCCCAGGGGGCTATTACATATGGCTACACCTTC. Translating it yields CASSPQGAITYGYTF.